Listed here are 30 T cell receptor beta chains from one sample, sequenced in a study of graft-versus-host responses after intestinal transplantation. Produced via immunoSEQ multiplex PCR; TCRdb's table is partial and in-frame only. The sample consists of 98,000 or so clones, roughly 82% of them appearing once. This specimen was PBMCs, taken 255 days after intestinal transplant. Every receptor here comes from a human patient who received an intestinal transplant, so some T cells may come from the graft donor.

A single count supports this clone. The V gene is TRBV6-6, the J gene TRBJ1-5; no reliable D call. V was pared by 7 bases and J by 2 bases, with 6 bases between. Germline lookup yields CDR1 MNHNY and CDR2 SVGAGI (reference sequence). CDR3 size: 12 residues. The CDR3 sequence: CASTTGNQPQHF. CDR3 DNA sequence: TGTGCCAGCACAACAGGCAATCAGCCCCAGCATTTT.

This sequence joins TRBV5-1 and TRBJ2-2; D gene ambiguous. This CDR3 spans 11 amino acids. V lost 5 bases and J lost 8, with 7 bases in between. CDR1 and CDR2 (germline): SGHRS, YFSETQ. In DNA, the CDR3 is TGCGCCAGCAGGAAAGAAGGGGAGCTGTTTTTT. Residues: CASRKEGELFF. Complete variable domain (other parts from reference TRBV5-1 and TRBJ2-2): KAGVTQTPRYLIKTRGQQVTLSCSPISGHRSVSWYQQTPGQGLQFLFEYFSETQRNKGNFPGRFSGRQFSNSRSEMNVSTLELGDSALYLCASRKEGELFFGEGSRLTVL.

This chain uses TRBV15 with TRBJ1-5; D not certain. Trimming shortened V by 6 bases and J by 0 bases, and 15 bases separated the two germline ends. The CDR3 has 16 amino acids. Germline CDR1 LNHNV, CDR2 YYDKDF (reference sequence). The CDR3: CATRAGGIYSNQPQHF. CDR3 DNA: TGTGCCACCAGGGCGGGTGGGATCTATAGCAATCAGCCCCAGCATTTT.

This clone has a handful of counts. V usage is TRBV7-9 and J usage is TRBJ2-7; a possible D gene is TRBD1 (6 bases). The CDR3 covers 12 residues. From germline, CDR1 is SEHNR and CDR2 FQNEAQ (reference sequence). V lost 3 bases, J lost 4 bases, and 7 bases lay in between. The CDR3 sequence is CASSFRGYEQYV. The CDR3 DNA sequence: TGTGCCAGCAGCTTCAGGGGATACGAGCAGTACGTC.

The chain employs TRBV27 and TRBJ1-2, with D perhaps TRBD1 (6 bases). The CDR3 consists of 14 residues. The germline CDR1 and CDR2 sequences are MNHEY and SMNVEV (reference sequence). V was cut by 2 bases and J by 6 bases, with 13 bases left in between. The CDR3 region has the DNA TGTGCCAGCAGTTTAGCGGGGGCAGGGGATGGCTACACCTTC. It translates to CASSLAGAGDGYTF.

The chain has TRBV4-1 and TRBJ2-1; 8 nucleotides line up with TRBD2. This CDR3 comprises 15 residues. Trimming took 2 bases from V and 10 from J; bases not matched to a gene: 10. Germline lookup yields CDR1 MGHRA and CDR2 YSYEKL. Here the CDR3 DNA reads TGCGCCAGCAGCCAAATGGGACTAGAGGTGCCCGAGCAGTTCTTC. Translating gives CASSQMGLEVPEQFF.

The chain combines TRBV29-1 with TRBJ2-3; TRBD2 matches 11 bases. The CDR3 covers 15 residues. In germline, CDR1 is SQVTM, CDR2 ANQGSEA. Trimming took 1 base from V and 2 from J; bases not matched to a gene: 2. The CDR3 is CSVEGTSGLTDTQYF. DNA for the CDR3: TGCAGCGTTGAAGGGACTAGCGGGCTCACAGATACGCAGTATTTT.

The rearrangement uses TRBV9 and TRBJ2-2, with D possibly TRBD1 on 6 matching bases. There are 14 residues in the CDR3. The V end was cut by 0 bases, the J end by 5 bases, with 8 bases between. Germline V lookup: CDR1 SGDLS, CDR2 YYNGEE. For the CDR3, the DNA is TGTGCCAGCAGCGTAGACAGGGATACCGGGGAGCTGTTTTTT. Protein product: CASSVDRDTGELFF. The whole variable domain, filled in from reference TRBV9 and TRBJ2-2, reads DSGVTQTPKHLITATGQRVTLRCSPRSGDLSVYWYQQSLDQGLQFLIQYYNGEERAKGNILERFSAQQFPDLHSELNLSSLELGDSALYFCASSVDRDTGELFFGEGSRLTVL.

The genes are TRBV19 and TRBJ1-5, with TRBD1 as a possible D gene (5 bases). The CDR3 loop spans 16 amino acids. Trimming removed 6 bases from V and 3 bases from J, with 18 bases in between. The germline V gene encodes CDR1 LNHDA and CDR2 SQIVND (reference sequence). CDR3 residues: CASSALGTAINQPQHF. The CDR3 DNA is TGTGCCAGTAGCGCCCTCGGGACGGCCATCAATCAGCCCCAGCATTTT. The whole variable domain, filled in from reference TRBV19 and TRBJ1-5, reads DGGITQSPKYLFRKEGQNVTLSCEQNLNHDAMYWYRQDPGQGLRLIYYSQIVNDFQKGDIAEGYSVSREKKESFPLTVTSAQKNPTAFYLCASSALGTAINQPQHFGDGTRLSIL.

This clone was seen once. The chain recombines TRBV5-4 with TRBJ1-1, with D possibly matching TRBD1 (6 bases). The CDR3 is 15 residues long. In germline, CDR1 is SGHNT, CDR2 YYREEE (reference sequence). V shed 6 bases and J shed 4 bases, with 19 bases lying between them. CDR3 amino acids: CASIFTGNAVTEAFF. The CDR3 nucleotides read TGTGCCAGCATCTTCACAGGGAATGCGGTCACTGAAGCTTTCTTT.

The rearrangement joins TRBV2 to TRBJ1-6; D remains unclear. Germline assignment: CDR1 SNHLY and CDR2 FYNNEI. Deletions cut 8 bases from V and 7 bases from J, with 15 bases between. The CDR3 extends over 14 amino acids. The chain's CDR3 is CASLAPLVNSPLHF. In DNA form, the CDR3 reads TGTGCCAGCCTCGCCCCACTTGTCAATTCACCCCTCCACTTT.

In this sample, this clone turned up once. The DNA of the CDR3 is TGCGCCAGCAGCTTGGCCAAGATGGACTCCCCATCCTACAATGAGCAGTTCTTC. Translating gives CASSLAKMDSPSYNEQFF. V gene TRBV5-1 combines with J gene TRBJ2-1; maybe TRBD2 (5 bases). This CDR3 has 18 residues. Germline V gives CDR1 SGHRS, CDR2 YFSETQ. V dropped 0 bases and J dropped 1 base, with 17 bases sitting between them.

The chain has TRBV6-1 and TRBJ1-3; 7 positions match TRBD1. J was trimmed by 1 base and V by 8 bases; bases with no gene match: 5. CDR3 length: 14 residues. Germline V CDR1 and CDR2: MNHNS, SASEGT. In DNA, the CDR3 is TGTGCCAGCGGGCAGGGGGGATCTGGAAACACCATATATTTT. As protein: CASGQGGSGNTIYF.

The table lists this clone with a few counts. This chain joins TRBV5-5 and TRBJ2-7; 13 nucleotides align to TRBD2. Germline V gene sequence: CDR1 SGHKS, CDR2 YYEKEE (reference sequence). The ends lost 4 bases at V and 2 bases at J; junction bases unmatched: 3. The CDR3 is made up of 15 amino acids. The CDR3 loop reads CASSQGLAGTYEQYF. CDR3 bases: TGTGCCAGCAGCCAGGGACTAGCGGGGACCTACGAGCAGTACTTC.

With respect to this clone: One junction end disagrees with the germline gene, perhaps due to a read error. The chain uses TRBV7-7 and TRBJ2-1; D not certain. This CDR3 spans 15 amino acids. Germline assignment: CDR1 SSHAT and CDR2 FNYEAQ (reference sequence). CDR3 region: CASSLDKSSYNEQFF. In nucleotides, the CDR3 is TGTGCTAGCAGCCTAGACAAATCCTCCTACAATGAGCAGTTCTTC.

CDR3 in amino acids: CASSQDGGAGAEAFF. The CDR3 DNA reads as TGTGCCAGCAGCCAAGATGGAGGGGCGGGAGCTGAAGCTTTCTTT. The chain employs TRBV14 and TRBJ1-1; D may be TRBD1 (5 bases). The CDR3 length is 15 residues. Germline CDR1 and CDR2: SGHDN and FVKESK. Trimming took off 0 bases at V and 6 bases at J, with 14 bases between the two ends.

The chain combines TRBV7-2 with TRBJ1-3, with a weak D call TRBD1 (5 bases). Germline V gene sequence: CDR1 SGHTA, CDR2 FQGNSA. V lost 4 bases to trimming and J lost 0 bases, with 10 bases between them. The CDR3 extends over 15 amino acids. CDR3 in DNA: TGTGCCAGCAGCTCTCCGGGGGGCTCTGGAAACACCATATATTTT. It is translated as CASSSPGGSGNTIYF.

The V call is TRBV18, the J call TRBJ2-7, with D perhaps TRBD2 (5 bases). Deletions cut 4 bases from V and 5 bases from J, with 12 bases between. CDR1 KGHSH and CDR2 LQKENI come from the germline V gene. The CDR3 is 13 amino acids. The DNA of the CDR3 is TGTGCCAGCTCACGTGACACCGGGGACGAGCAGTACTTC. Protein sequence: CASSRDTGDEQYF.

The chain couples TRBV9 to TRBJ1-4, with TRBD1 matching 10 bases. V lost 5 bases, J lost 8 bases, and 12 bases stayed unmatched. Germline CDR1 SGDLS, CDR2 YYNGEE. This CDR3 is 16 amino acids long. CDR3 amino acids: CASSRDRGLVWEKLFF. As DNA, the CDR3 is TGTGCCAGCAGTCGGGACAGGGGATTAGTTTGGGAAAAACTGTTTTTT. The variable domain in full, completed from reference TRBV9 and TRBJ1-4, reads DSGVTQTPKHLITATGQRVTLRCSPRSGDLSVYWYQQSLDQGLQFLIQYYNGEERAKGNILERFSAQQFPDLHSELNLSSLELGDSALYFCASSRDRGLVWEKLFFGSGTQLSVL.

This sequence joins TRBV5-6 and TRBJ2-5; D uncertain. Per the germline V gene, CDR1 is SGHDT and CDR2 is YYEEEE. V was trimmed by 2 bases and J by 5 bases, leaving 4 bases between them. CDR3 length: 11 residues. In DNA, the CDR3 is TGTGCCAGCAGCTTCTCCGAGACCCAGTACTTC. Its translation is CASSFSETQYF.

This sequence joins TRBV29-1 and TRBJ2-7; D unresolved. The ends were cut back, 4 bases at V and 0 bases at J, with 7 bases in the middle. CDR3 length: 12 residues. CDR1 SQVTM and CDR2 ANQGSEA come from the germline V gene. CDR3 region: CSVGASSYEQYF. CDR3 DNA: TGCAGCGTTGGCGCGAGCTCCTACGAGCAGTACTTC.

CDR3 amino acids: CASSLATYGYTF. The CDR3 region has the DNA TGTGCCAGCAGTTTGGCTACCTATGGCTACACCTTC. This chain connects TRBV28 to TRBJ1-2; no reliable D call. The CDR3 is 12 amino acids. V lost 3 bases and J 4 bases, leaving 6 bases between the germline ends. Per germline, CDR1 MDHEN and CDR2 SYDVKM.

This clone has just a few counts. The CDR3 DNA is TGTGCCAGCGGGGGGCAGGGGGGAGATACGCAGTATTTT. Protein product: CASGGQGGDTQYF. This chain connects TRBV27 to TRBJ2-3; D possibly corresponds to TRBD1 (7 bases). The germline V gene has CDR1 MNHEY and CDR2 SMNVEV (reference sequence). V gave up 8 bases and J gave up 5 bases, with 14 bases separating them. CDR3 length: 13 amino acids.

There are a few counts of this clone. The same CDR3 arises from other DNA sequences in this sample as well. This chain uses TRBV19 with TRBJ1-1; no definite D call. Germline CDR1 LNHDA, CDR2 SQIVND (reference sequence). V was shortened by 1 base and J by 2 bases, with 5 bases between the two germline ends. The CDR3 spans 13 residues. CDR3 sequence reads: CASSIGPNTEAFF. CDR3 nucleotides: TGTGCCAGTAGTATAGGGCCAAACACTGAAGCTTTCTTT.

This chain uses TRBV5-1 with TRBJ2-5; D ambiguous. Judging by the DNA end, TRBJ2-7 fits better; the J call may be wrong. The CDR3 extends over 13 amino acids. Germline V gene sequence: CDR1 SGHRS, CDR2 YFSETQ. Here the CDR3 reads CASSLASTDEQYF. In DNA, the CDR3 is TGCGCCAGCAGCCTCGCAAGCACGGACGAGCAGTACTTC.

The chain uses TRBV10-3 and TRBJ2-7; the match to TRBD2 covers 9 bases. The J segment lost 6 bases and the V segment lost 0 bases, leaving 6 bases of the junction unmatched. This CDR3 has 15 residues. Germline loops: CDR1 ENHRY, CDR2 SYGVKD. As DNA, the CDR3 is TGTGCCATCAGTGAGTCGAGGGAACTAGCGGGCGAGCAGTACTTC. This codes for CAISESRELAGEQYF.

The rearrangement links TRBV28 to TRBJ1-1; D is undetermined. This CDR3 comprises 15 residues. V was cut by 4 bases and J by 2 bases, with 14 bases left in between. CDR1 and CDR2 from the germline V gene are MDHEN and SYDVKM. The DNA for the CDR3 is TGTGCCAGCAGTTCATTTGGGCAGCCAAACACTGAAGCTTTCTTT. Amino acid sequence: CASSSFGQPNTEAFF.

This chain links TRBV5-6 with TRBJ1-1; D gene uncertain. V was trimmed by 2 bases and J by 7 bases, leaving 24 bases between them. The germline gives CDR1 SGHDT, CDR2 YYEEEE. The CDR3 has 17 residues. CDR3 residues: CASSLELERGKTGEAFF. DNA of the CDR3: TGTGCCAGCAGCTTAGAACTCGAACGAGGCAAAACGGGTGAAGCTTTCTTT.

J is TRBJ1-2 and V is TRBV21-1; no check of the table's D call, TRBD1, against the DNA was made. TRBV21-1 has pseudogene status. The CDR3 length is 14 residues. The CDR3 sequence: CASRKDRPGGGYTF. CDR3 sequence (DNA): TGTGCCAGCAGAAAGGACAGGCCGGGTGGCGGCTACACCTTC.

This CDR3 reads CASSPSEEWNTEAFF. CDR3 DNA sequence: TGTGCCAGCAGTCCGTCAGAGGAATGGAACACTGAAGCTTTCTTT. The V call is TRBV28, the J call TRBJ1-1; no firm D call. CDR1 and CDR2 from the germline V gene are MDHEN and SYDVKM. This CDR3 region has 15 residues. The V end was cut by 5 bases, the J end by 1 base, with 14 bases between.